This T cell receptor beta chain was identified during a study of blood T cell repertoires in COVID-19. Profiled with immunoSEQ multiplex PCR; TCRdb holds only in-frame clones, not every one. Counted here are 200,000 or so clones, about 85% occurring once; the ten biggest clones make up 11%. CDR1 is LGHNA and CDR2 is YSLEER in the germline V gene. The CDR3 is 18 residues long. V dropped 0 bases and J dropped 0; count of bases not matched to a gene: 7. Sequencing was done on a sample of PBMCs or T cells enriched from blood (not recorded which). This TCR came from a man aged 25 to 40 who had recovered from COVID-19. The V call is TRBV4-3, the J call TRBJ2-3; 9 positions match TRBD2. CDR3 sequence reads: CASSQEAGGARSTDTQYF. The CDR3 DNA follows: TGCGCCAGCAGCCAAGAAGCGGGGGGCGCTAGGAGCACAGATACGCAGTATTTT.